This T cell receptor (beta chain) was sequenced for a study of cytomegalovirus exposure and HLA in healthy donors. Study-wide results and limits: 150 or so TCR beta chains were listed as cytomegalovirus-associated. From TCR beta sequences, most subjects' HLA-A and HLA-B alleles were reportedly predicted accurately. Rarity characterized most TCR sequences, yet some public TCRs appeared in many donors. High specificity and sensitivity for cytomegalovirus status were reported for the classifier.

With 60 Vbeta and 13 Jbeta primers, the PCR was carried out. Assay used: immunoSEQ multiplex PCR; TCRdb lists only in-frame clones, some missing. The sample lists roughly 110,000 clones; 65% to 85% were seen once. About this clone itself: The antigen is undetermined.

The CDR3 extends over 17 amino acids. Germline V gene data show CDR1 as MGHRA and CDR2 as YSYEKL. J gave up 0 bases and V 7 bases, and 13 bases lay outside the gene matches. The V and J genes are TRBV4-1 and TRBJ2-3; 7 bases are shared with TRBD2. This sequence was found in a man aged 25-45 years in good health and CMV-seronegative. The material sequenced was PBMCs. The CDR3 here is CASTPSPPSGSTDTQYF. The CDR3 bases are TGCGCCAGCACCCCCAGCCCCCCTAGCGGAAGCACAGATACGCAGTATTTT.